The sequence of this T cell receptor (beta chain) was determined in a study of T cell repertoires in cytomegalovirus infection. Using its own MiXCR run on the reads, TCRdb lists one record per CDR3 protein. Of a few hundred thousand distinct CDR3 sequences detected, over 35% appear once; the ten largest clones hold about 48%. This clonotype was detected a few times. Its specificity is unknown. This CDR3 region has 19 residues. Unmatched junction bases numbered 16, after V lost 4 bases and J lost 8 bases. The germline V gene encodes CDR1 SGHKS and CDR2 YYEKEE (reference sequence). This chain links TRBV5-5 with TRBJ2-2, with TRBD2 identical over 14 bases. This sample comprised cultured PBMCs, obtained from culture after CMV antigen stimulation. The TCR comes from a human donor in good health (CMV status not recorded). Some clones in this sample may be carry-over from other donors' samples. The CDR3 region is CASSLRVGLAGVDSGELFF. The CDR3 DNA sequence: TGTGCCAGCAGCCTCCGGGTGGGACTAGCGGGAGTGGACTCGGGGGAGCTGTTTTTT. The entire variable domain, with the rest obtained from reference TRBV5-5 and TRBJ2-2, is as follows: DAGVTQSPTHLIKTRGQQVTLRCSPISGHKSVSWYQQVLGQGPQFIFQYYEKEERGRGNFPDRFSARQFPNYSSELNVNALLLGDSALYLCASSLRVGLAGVDSGELFFGEGSRLTVL.